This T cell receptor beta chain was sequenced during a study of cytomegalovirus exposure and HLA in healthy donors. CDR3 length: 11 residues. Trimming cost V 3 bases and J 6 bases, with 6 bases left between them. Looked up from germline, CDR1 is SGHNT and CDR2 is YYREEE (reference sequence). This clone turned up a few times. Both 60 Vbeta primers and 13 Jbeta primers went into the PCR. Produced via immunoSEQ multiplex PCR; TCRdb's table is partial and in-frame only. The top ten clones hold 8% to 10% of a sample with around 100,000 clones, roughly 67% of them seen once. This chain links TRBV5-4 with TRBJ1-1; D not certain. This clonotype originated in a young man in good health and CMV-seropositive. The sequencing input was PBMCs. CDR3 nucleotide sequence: TGTGCCAGCAGCTCTTACTCTGAAGCTTTCTTT. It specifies CASSSYSEAFF.